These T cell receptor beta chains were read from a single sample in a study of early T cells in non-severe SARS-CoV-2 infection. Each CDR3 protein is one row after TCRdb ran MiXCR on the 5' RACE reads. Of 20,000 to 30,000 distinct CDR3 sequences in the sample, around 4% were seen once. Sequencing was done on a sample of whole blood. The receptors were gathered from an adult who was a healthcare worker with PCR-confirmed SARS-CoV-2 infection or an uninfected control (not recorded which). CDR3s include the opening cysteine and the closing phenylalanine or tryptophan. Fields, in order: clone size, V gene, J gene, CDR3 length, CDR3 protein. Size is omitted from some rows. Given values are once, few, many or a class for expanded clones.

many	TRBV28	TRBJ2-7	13	CASSLAQQNEQYF
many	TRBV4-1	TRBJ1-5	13	CASSQDRDQPQHF
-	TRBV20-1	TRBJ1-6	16	CSARPMDRGYNSPLHF
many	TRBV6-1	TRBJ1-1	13	CASSVMPNTEAFF
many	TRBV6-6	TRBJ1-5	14	CASLPGYSNQPQHF
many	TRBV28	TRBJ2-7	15	CASSLRQGVSYEQYF
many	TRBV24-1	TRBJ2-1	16	CATSDAAGGSYNEQFF
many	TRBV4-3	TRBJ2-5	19	CASSQDRGLAGGPGETQYF
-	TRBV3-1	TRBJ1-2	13	CASSQDSPAGYTF
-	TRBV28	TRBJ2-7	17	CASSLAGVAGVFYEQYF
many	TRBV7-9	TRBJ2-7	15	CASTPEGYNQYEQYF
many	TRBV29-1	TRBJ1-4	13	CSVTDRGAEKLFF
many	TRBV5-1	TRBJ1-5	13	CASSLGSNQPQHF
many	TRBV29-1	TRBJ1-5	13	CSVSDSSNQPQHF
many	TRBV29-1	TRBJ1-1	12	CSAGGGNTEAFF
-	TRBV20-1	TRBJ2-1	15	CSAERTSGAYNEQFF
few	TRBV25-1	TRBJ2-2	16	CASSSGTGTSTGELFF
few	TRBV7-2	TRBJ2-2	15	CASSLAEQGTGELFF
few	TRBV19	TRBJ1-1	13	CASSIDLGVVTFF
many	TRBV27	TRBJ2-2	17	CASSFTSTGVDTGELFF
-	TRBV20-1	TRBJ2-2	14	CSARRRTNTGELFF
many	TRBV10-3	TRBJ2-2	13	CATRLANTGELFF
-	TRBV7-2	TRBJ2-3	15	CASSLAGARTDTQYF
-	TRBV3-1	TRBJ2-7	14	CASSQGQSSYEQYF
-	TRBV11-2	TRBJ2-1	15	CASSLVFVNYNEQFF
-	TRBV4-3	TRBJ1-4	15	CASSLDLSTNEKLFF
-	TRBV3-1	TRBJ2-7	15	CASSQGQGITYEQYF
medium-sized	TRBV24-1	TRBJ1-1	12	CATGGEGTEAFF
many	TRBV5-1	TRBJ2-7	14	CASSSQGRTYEQYF